The 20 T cell receptor beta chains presented below share a single source sample, sequenced in a study of T-cell reconstitution after alpha-beta-depleted transplantation in children. TCRbeta library preparation incorporated unique molecular identifiers. MiXCR was run by TCRdb on the PCR reads, yielding one entry per CDR3 protein. In the table there are roughly 400,000 distinct CDR3 sequences, 43% of which are singletons. Sequencing used PBMCs, obtained before TCRalphabeta/CD19-depleted stem cell transplant. Receptors were obtained from a girl aged 2-10 years with aplastic anemia, due to receive a stem cell transplant.

The chain couples TRBV28 to TRBJ1-3; no firm D call. Germline CDR1 reads MDHEN; CDR2 reads SYDVKM. The CDR3 is 15 residues long. Trimming shortened V by 8 bases and J by 2 bases, and 16 bases separated the two germline ends. The CDR3, as DNA: TGTGCCAGCGGATACCTACCTCTGACTGGAAACACCATATATTTT. This sequence encodes CASGYLPLTGNTIYF. Together with reference TRBV28 and TRBJ1-3, the CDR3 gives the full variable domain: DVKVTQSSRYLVKRTGEKVFLECVQDMDHENMFWYRQDPGLGLRLIYFSYDVKMKEKGDIPEGYSVSREKKERFSLILESASTNQTSMYLCASGYLPLTGNTIYFGEGSWLTVV.

This clonotype was counted only a few times. The V gene is TRBV20-1, the J gene TRBJ2-2, with D possibly being TRBD2 (5 bases). Germline V gives CDR1 DFQATT, CDR2 SNEGSKA (reference sequence). The CDR3 totals 12 residues. Deletions cut 6 bases from V and 3 bases from J, with 8 bases between. CDR3 sequence (DNA): TGCAGTGCCGGGGAGCACACCGGGGAGCTGTTTTTT. Translating it yields CSAGEHTGELFF.

This chain joins TRBV12-3 or TRBV12-4 and TRBJ1-2; maybe TRBD1 (6 bases). The CDR3 covers 14 residues. With 6 bases removed from V and 5 bases from J, the gap between germline ends came to 16 bases. The chain's CDR3 is CASSSGGAVYGYTF. CDR3 bases: TGTGCCAGCAGCTCTGGGGGGGCGGTTTATGGCTACACCTTC.

This chain joins TRBV29-1 and TRBJ1-2, with 8 positions matching TRBD1. This CDR3 has 17 residues. V lost 7 bases and J lost 6; bases outside the gene matches: 22. Per germline, CDR1 SQVTM and CDR2 ANQGSEA. The CDR3 loop reads CSAIRRTFGTGLNGYTF. CDR3 in DNA: TGCAGCGCTATCCGAAGGACGTTCGGGACAGGATTAAATGGCTACACCTTC. Drawing the rest from reference TRBV29-1 and TRBJ1-2, the complete variable domain is SAVISQKPSRDICQRGTSLTIQCQVDSQVTMMFWYRQQPGQSLTLIATANQGSEATYESGFVIDKFPISRPNLTFSTLTVSNMSPEDSSIYLCSAIRRTFGTGLNGYTFGSGTRLTVV.

This clonotype was seen a single time. The gene calls are TRBV20-1 and TRBJ2-5; D gene ambiguous. CDR3 length equals 12 residues. Germline V lookup: CDR1 DFQATT, CDR2 SNEGSKA (reference sequence). The V and J ends lost 4 bases and 5 bases respectively, with 11 bases between them. The CDR3, as DNA: TGCAGTGCTATCCTTTTTAGGGAGACCCAGTACTTC. Encoded protein: CSAILFRETQYF.

This clonotype was detected a few times. The chain has TRBV20-1 and TRBJ2-1, with 9 bases matching TRBD2. The trim removed 4 bases at V and 5 bases at J, leaving 6 bases unmatched. Germline lookup yields CDR1 DFQATT and CDR2 SNEGSKA (reference sequence). The CDR3 contains 14 residues. CDR3 in amino acids: CSANAGGPHNEQFF. In DNA, the CDR3 is TGCAGTGCTAACGCGGGAGGGCCGCACAATGAGCAGTTCTTC.

V is TRBV7-2 and J is TRBJ2-1, with a weak D call TRBD2 (5 bases). CDR3 length equals 16 residues. Trimming stripped 5 bases from V and 5 bases from J, with 19 bases between. Germline V gene sequence: CDR1 SGHTA, CDR2 FQGNSA. The CDR3 sequence: CASSPRRSGLNNEQFF. The CDR3 DNA sequence: TGTGCCAGCAGCCCTCGTCGAAGCGGCCTTAACAATGAGCAGTTCTTC.

The CDR3 DNA follows: TGCGCCAGCAGCCAAGGGCCTAGCGGGGGGCCTAGCACAGATACGCAGTATTTT. This sequence encodes CASSQGPSGGPSTDTQYF. The chain recombines TRBV4-1 with TRBJ2-3, with 11 bases identical to TRBD2. Trimming cost V 1 base and J 0 bases; bases outside gene matches: 6. Germline loops: CDR1 MGHRA, CDR2 YSYEKL. The CDR3 is 18 amino acids.

The rearrangement links TRBV5-1 to TRBJ2-1; 10 nucleotides match TRBD1. Germline V CDR1 and CDR2: SGHRS, YFSETQ. The V segment lost 4 bases and the J segment 5 bases; nucleotides outside the gene matches: 6. The CDR3 length is 15 residues. The CDR3 nucleotides are TGCGCCAGCAGCCTCCGGGACAGGGGCAACAATGAGCAGTTCTTC. This codes for CASSLRDRGNNEQFF.

This clonotype was picked up a small number of times. The chain uses TRBV15 and TRBJ2-1; 8 bases agree with TRBD1. This CDR3 comprises 13 residues. Unmatched junction bases numbered 4, after V lost 5 bases and J lost 7 bases. Germline CDR1 LNHNV, CDR2 YYDKDF (reference sequence). The CDR3 DNA follows: TGTGCCACCAGCGGGACAGGTTGGAATGAGCAGTTCTTC. It translates to CATSGTGWNEQFF.

There are many counts of this clonotype. The CDR3 loop reads CASSQEAGELFF. As DNA, the CDR3 is TGTGCCAGCAGTCAGGAGGCCGGGGAGCTGTTTTTT. The chain couples TRBV27 to TRBJ2-2, with D perhaps TRBD2 (5 bases). The CDR3 contains 12 residues. Germline lookup yields CDR1 MNHEY and CDR2 SMNVEV (reference sequence). V lost 5 bases to trimming and J lost 6 bases, with 7 bases between them.

This chain connects TRBV5-1 to TRBJ2-5; 9 nucleotides match TRBD1. CDR3 length equals 16 residues. Looked up from germline, CDR1 is SGHRS and CDR2 is YFSETQ. The J segment lost 5 bases and the V segment lost 4 bases, leaving 12 bases of the junction unmatched. The chain's CDR3 is CASSMGGTGSGETQYF. The CDR3 bases are TGCGCCAGCAGCATGGGAGGGACAGGGAGCGGCGAGACCCAGTACTTC.

This clonotype was detected many times. V usage is TRBV20-1 and J usage is TRBJ1-5, with D possibly TRBD1 on 5 matching bases. The CDR3 extends over 13 amino acids. With 4 bases removed from V and 3 bases from J, the gap between germline ends came to 10 bases. Germline V lookup: CDR1 DFQATT, CDR2 SNEGSKA (reference sequence). The CDR3 reads CSAKKQDNQPQHF. In DNA form, the CDR3 reads TGCAGTGCTAAGAAACAGGACAATCAGCCCCAGCATTTT.

In its sample, this clonotype was seen many times. The gene calls are TRBV2 and TRBJ2-7; D is possibly TRBD2 (6 bases). Per the germline V gene, CDR1 is SNHLY and CDR2 is FYNNEI. Trimming stripped 10 bases from V and 0 bases from J, with 13 bases between. The CDR3 covers 13 residues. CDR3 residues: CAIRRGSSYEQYF. CDR3 sequence (DNA): TGTGCCATCCGGCGGGGTAGCTCCTACGAGCAGTACTTC.

The J gene is TRBJ1-3, the V gene TRBV7-9; D is perhaps TRBD1 (6 bases). Trimming took off 2 bases at V and 0 bases at J, with 14 bases between the two ends. In germline, CDR1 is SEHNR, CDR2 FQNEAQ (reference sequence). CDR3 size: 17 residues. The CDR3 reads CASSLNIGQSSGNTIYF. The CDR3 DNA reads as TGTGCCAGCAGCTTAAATATCGGACAGAGCTCTGGAAACACCATATATTTT.

The chain couples TRBV29-1 to TRBJ1-5; 7 nucleotides line up with TRBD1. V lost 3 bases, J lost 5 bases, and 13 bases stayed unmatched. The CDR3 length is 16 residues. Per germline, CDR1 SQVTM and CDR2 ANQGSEA. CDR3 in DNA: TGCAGCGTTGAGAATGATAAGGACAGGCGGGATCAGCCCCAGCATTTT. Residues: CSVENDKDRRDQPQHF.

The chain links TRBV20-1 to TRBJ2-3; no reliable D call. CDR1 is DFQATT and CDR2 is SNEGSKA in the germline V gene (reference sequence). CDR3 size: 10 residues. With 7 bases removed from V and 4 bases from J, the gap between germline ends came to 6 bases. The CDR3 sequence is CSVNADTQYF. CDR3 coding DNA: TGCAGTGTGAACGCAGATACGCAGTATTTT.

In this sample, this clonotype turned up once. The chain is built from TRBV15 and TRBJ2-5; 7 bases are a match to TRBD1. This CDR3 region has 14 residues. Germline V CDR1 and CDR2: LNHNV, YYDKDF (reference sequence). The trim removed 3 bases at V and 0 bases at J, leaving 1 base unmatched. Here the CDR3 DNA reads TGTGCCACCAGCAGCGGGACAGACCAAGAGACCCAGTACTTC. The encoded protein is CATSSGTDQETQYF. Drawing the rest from reference TRBV15 and TRBJ2-5, the complete variable domain is DAMVIQNPRYQVTQFGKPVTLSCSQTLNHNVMYWYQQKSSQAPKLLFHYYDKDFNNEADTPDNFQSRRPNTSFCFLDIRSPGLGDTAMYLCATSSGTDQETQYFGPGTRLLVL.

This clonotype showed up many times. The rearrangement joins TRBV5-1 to TRBJ1-1; D may be TRBD1 (6 bases). This CDR3 is 14 amino acids long. Germline V gene sequence: CDR1 SGHRS, CDR2 YFSETQ. V dropped 5 bases and J dropped 1 base, with 12 bases sitting between them. CDR3 coding DNA: TGCGCCAGCAGTTCGGGACACCAGAACACTGAAGCTTTCTTT. This gives the protein CASSSGHQNTEAFF.

V usage is TRBV7-8 and J usage is TRBJ1-4; D might be TRBD1 (6 bases). From germline, CDR1 is SGHVS and CDR2 FQNEAQ. The ends were cut back, 5 bases at V and 8 bases at J, with 12 bases in the middle. This CDR3 contains 13 residues. The CDR3 protein is CASSENRGEKLFF. The CDR3 coding sequence is TGTGCCAGCAGCGAGAATAGGGGGGAAAAACTGTTTTTT.